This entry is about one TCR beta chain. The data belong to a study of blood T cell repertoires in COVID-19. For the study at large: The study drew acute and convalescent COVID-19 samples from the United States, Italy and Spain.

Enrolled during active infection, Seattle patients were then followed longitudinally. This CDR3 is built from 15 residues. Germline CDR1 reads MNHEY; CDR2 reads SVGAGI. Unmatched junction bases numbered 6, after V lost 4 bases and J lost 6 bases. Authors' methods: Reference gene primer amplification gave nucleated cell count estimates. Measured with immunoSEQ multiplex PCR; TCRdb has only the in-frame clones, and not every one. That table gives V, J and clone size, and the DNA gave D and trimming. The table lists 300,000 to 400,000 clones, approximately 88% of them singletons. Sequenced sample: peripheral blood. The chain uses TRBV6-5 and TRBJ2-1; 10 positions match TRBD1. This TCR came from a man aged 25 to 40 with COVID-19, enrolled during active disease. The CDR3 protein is CASSSGQGGGNEQFF. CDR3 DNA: TGTGCCAGCAGTTCCGGACAGGGGGGGGGCAATGAGCAGTTCTTC.